One sample yielded the 28 T cell receptor beta chains listed below, sequenced in a study of T cell repertoires in breast cancer. Blocking oligonucleotides added to a second nested PCR suppressed unpaired genes. One entry per CDR3 protein results from TCRdb running MiXCR on the emulsion pairing reads. The sample consists of roughly 38,000 distinct CDR3 sequences, less than 55% of them appearing once. An expanded emulsion RT-PCR with primers for all TCR V genes paired CD8+ T cell chains. The sample taken for sequencing was CD8+ T cells. The receptors here all came from a pool of human donors with breast cancer or a healthy control (not recorded which).

The chain joins TRBV28 to TRBJ2-5; possible D gene TRBD1, 5 bases. V shed 6 bases and J shed 5 bases, with 13 bases lying between them. Per the germline V gene, CDR1 is MDHEN and CDR2 is SYDVKM. This CDR3 spans 13 amino acids. In DNA, the CDR3 is TGTGCCAGCAGAAGGGGTGGGTCGGAGACCCAGTACTTC. It encodes CASRRGGSETQYF.

The rearrangement joins TRBV18 to TRBJ2-5; 7 bases align to TRBD1. The CDR3 spans 13 residues. V dropped 5 bases and J dropped 3; count of bases not matched to a gene: 3. From germline, CDR1 is KGHSH and CDR2 LQKENI. The CDR3 nucleotides are TGTGCCAGCTCAGGGACAGCAAAAGAGACCCAGTACTTC. It translates to CASSGTAKETQYF.

As for this clonotype: This may come from a read error, since a much larger clone is one base off. The chain recombines TRBV12-3 or TRBV12-4 with TRBJ2-1; either TRBD1 or TRBD2 may fit D (5 bases each). The CDR3 runs to 13 residues. The CDR3 here is CASRGVAGNERFF. The DNA for the CDR3 is TGTGCCAGCAGGGGGGTAGCCGGGAATGAGCGGTTCTTC.

This clonotype came up once. This sequence joins TRBV30 and TRBJ2-5; D is possibly TRBD1 or TRBD2 (5 bases each). Looked up from germline, CDR1 is GTSNPN and CDR2 is SVGIG (reference sequence). V lost 5 bases to trimming and J lost 3 bases, with 7 bases between them. The CDR3 consists of 11 residues. The CDR3 nucleotides are TGTGCCTGGGAGGGGAAAGAGACCCAGTACTTC. Protein sequence: CAWEGKETQYF.

The chain employs TRBV6-1 and TRBJ1-3, with D uncertain. Looked up from germline, CDR1 is MNHNS and CDR2 is SASEGT. CDR3 length: 17 amino acids. Trimming removed 6 bases from V and 4 bases from J, with 22 bases in between. The CDR3 DNA reads as TGTGCCAGCAGCGATCAGAAACCCGCATCACTCGGAAACACCATATATTTT. As protein: CASSDQKPASLGNTIYF.

V and J are TRBV5-4 and TRBJ2-1, with D possibly being TRBD2 (5 bases). Germline V CDR1 and CDR2: SGHNT, YYREEE (reference sequence). Trimming left V 0 bases short and J 4 bases short, with 14 bases between. This CDR3 has 16 amino acids. The CDR3: CASSLVLLEAYNEQFF. The CDR3 nucleotides read TGTGCCAGCAGCTTGGTTCTACTAGAAGCTTACAATGAGCAGTTCTTC.

This chain joins TRBV7-6 and TRBJ2-3; TRBD1 agrees at 11 bases. Germline V gene lookup returns CDR1 SGHVS and CDR2 FNYEAQ. Trimming removed 4 bases from V and 2 bases from J; junction bases left unmatched: 2. This CDR3 is 15 amino acids long. CDR3 sequence (DNA): TGTGCCAGCAGCTGGGACAGGGGGTACACAGATACGCAGTATTTT. It codes for CASSWDRGYTDTQYF. The full variable domain, with the rest looked up from reference TRBV7-6 and TRBJ2-3, is GAGVSQSPRYKVTKRGQDVALRCDPISGHVSLYWYRQALGQGPEFLTYFNYEAQQDKSGLPNDRFSAERPEGSISTLTIQRTEQRDSAMYRCASSWDRGYTDTQYFGPGTRLTVL.

The J gene is TRBJ2-7, the V gene TRBV11-2, with 7 bases lining up with TRBD2. Germline V gene sequence: CDR1 SGHAT, CDR2 FQNNGV. The CDR3 is made up of 15 amino acids. The V segment lost 4 bases and the J segment 6 bases; nucleotides outside the gene matches: 12. CDR3 sequence: CASSSHGTGGFEQYF. The CDR3, as DNA: TGTGCCAGCAGCTCTCACGGGACGGGGGGTTTCGAGCAGTACTTC.

The chain carries TRBV19 and TRBJ1-5; the D is unclear. This CDR3 has 13 residues. The germline V gene has CDR1 LNHDA and CDR2 SQIVND (reference sequence). Trimming removed 1 base at V and 7 bases at J, with 8 bases between. The CDR3 spells CASSIGWRQPQHF. The CDR3 nucleotides are TGTGCCAGTAGTATAGGGTGGAGGCAGCCCCAGCATTTT.

This clonotype was seen a single time. One end of the junction varies from germline; a read error may be responsible. V gene TRBV6-6 combines with J gene TRBJ2-1; D is ambiguous. Germline V CDR1 and CDR2: MNHNY, SVGAGI (reference sequence). This CDR3 has 13 amino acids. In nucleotides, the CDR3 is TGTGCCAGCAGTTACATTGCCTACAATGAGCGGTTCTTC. Protein product: CASSYIAYNERFF.

On this clonotype: The junction departs from germline at one end; a sequencing error may be responsible. In DNA, the CDR3 is TGTGCCAGTAGTTTGGCAGGGACCTACGGAAACGCCATATATTTT. As protein: CASSLAGTYGNAIYF. The chain links TRBV19 to TRBJ1-3; tentatively, D is TRBD1 (5 bases). The CDR3 is 15 amino acids. The germline CDR1 and CDR2 sequences are LNHDA and SQIVND (reference sequence).

This chain joins TRBV20-1 and TRBJ2-7; D unclear. Germline CDR1 is DFQATT and CDR2 is SNEGSKA (reference sequence). V shed 0 bases and J shed 2 bases, with 11 bases lying between them. CDR3 length: 14 amino acids. The CDR3 is CSARDVGSPYEQYF. In DNA form, the CDR3 reads TGCAGTGCTAGAGATGTGGGGTCTCCCTACGAGCAGTACTTC.

Concerning this clonotype: A clone one base away is much larger, so this may be a read error. The chain links TRBV25-1 to TRBJ1-5; D not resolved. There are 13 residues in the CDR3. Germline V gene lookup returns CDR1 MGHDK and CDR2 SYGVNS. The CDR3 DNA reads TGTGCCAGCAGTGACGTCGGCAATCAGTCCCAGCATTTT. Its protein is CASSDVGNQSQHF.

This clonotype was detected a few times. The rearrangement links TRBV15 to TRBJ1-5; the D is unclear. CDR3 length: 15 residues. CDR1 is LNHNV and CDR2 is YYDKDF in the germline V gene (reference sequence). Trimming stripped 1 base from V and 0 bases from J, with 7 bases between. CDR3 DNA: TGTGCCACCAGCAGAGTACCTCATAGCAATCAGCCCCAGCATTTT. This translates into CATSRVPHSNQPQHF.

The J gene is TRBJ2-7, the V gene TRBV28; TRBD1 agrees at 7 bases. V dropped 6 bases and J dropped 2; count of bases not matched to a gene: 4. Germline V gene data show CDR1 as MDHEN and CDR2 as SYDVKM. There are 13 residues in the CDR3. CDR3 in amino acids: CASRPGQTYEQYF. For the CDR3, the DNA is TGTGCCAGCAGGCCGGGACAGACCTACGAGCAGTACTTC.

This clonotype was seen a handful of times. The rearrangement joins TRBV5-1 to TRBJ2-3; D is uncertain. Trimming cost V 5 bases and J 5 bases, with 6 bases left between them. Germline values: CDR1 SGHRS, CDR2 YFSETQ. The CDR3 loop spans 11 amino acids. The chain's CDR3 is CASSAEDTQYF. The CDR3 DNA reads as TGCGCCAGCAGTGCGGAAGATACGCAGTATTTT.

This clonotype was seen just once. This chain connects TRBV18 to TRBJ1-2; no definite D call. V shed 3 bases and J shed 3 bases, with 2 bases lying between them. CDR3 size: 11 residues. Germline CDR1 and CDR2: KGHSH and LQKENI. CDR3 bases: TGTGCCAGCTCACCCGACTATGGCTACACCTTC. Residues: CASSPDYGYTF.

The V call is TRBV27, the J call TRBJ1-5; D gene ambiguous. Germline-derived CDR1 and CDR2 are MNHEY and SMNVEV (reference sequence). V shed 6 bases and J shed 5 bases, with 17 bases lying between them. The CDR3 length is 15 residues. The CDR3 DNA reads as TGTGCCAGCAGCGCCGATGGGGATTCTTATCAGCCCCAGCATTTT. Translated, it gives CASSADGDSYQPQHF.

Note on this clonotype: At one end, the junction sequence differs from germline, possibly due to a read error. CDR3 sequence: CASSLGSGKETQYF. In nucleotides, the CDR3 is TGTGCCAGCAGCTTAGGGTCAGGGAAAGAGACCCAATACTTC. This chain links TRBV7-9 with TRBJ2-5, with D tentatively TRBD1 (5 bases). The CDR3 is 14 residues long. CDR1 SEHNR and CDR2 FQNEAQ come from the germline V gene (reference sequence).

A few counts support this clonotype. J is TRBJ2-1 and V is TRBV7-3; either TRBD1 or TRBD2 may fit D (6 bases each). Trimming stripped 5 bases from V and 0 bases from J, with 11 bases between. The germline V gene encodes CDR1 SGHTA and CDR2 FQGTGA. This CDR3 is built from 15 residues. CDR3 in amino acids: CASSPGDFSYNEQFF. DNA for the CDR3: TGTGCCAGCAGCCCAGGGGACTTCTCCTACAATGAGCAGTTCTTC.

This chain joins TRBV6-1 and TRBJ1-6; D is unclear. This CDR3 is 14 amino acids long. In germline, CDR1 is MNHNS, CDR2 SASEGT. Trimming pared 1 base from V and 11 bases from J, leaving 12 bases between. The CDR3 sequence is CASSEGIEAPPLHF. Written as DNA, the CDR3 is TGTGCCAGCAGTGAAGGGATCGAAGCGCCACCCCTCCACTTT.

The chain has TRBV2 and TRBJ1-2; TRBD1 matches 9 bases. Germline CDR1 and CDR2: SNHLY and FYNNEI. J gave up 4 bases and V 4 bases, and 7 bases lay outside the gene matches. This CDR3 spans 15 amino acids. As DNA, the CDR3 is TGTGCCAGCAGTGTATTTGACAGGGGGAGCTATGGCTACACCTTC. Protein product: CASSVFDRGSYGYTF.

This clonotype was recorded many times. This chain joins TRBV20-1 and TRBJ2-1, with 13 bases that match TRBD2. The V and J ends lost 5 bases and 7 bases, in that order; junction bases with no gene match: 2. This CDR3 region has 13 residues. Germline assignment: CDR1 DFQATT and CDR2 SNEGSKA (reference sequence). For the CDR3, the DNA is TGCAGTGCTCGGACTAGCGGGAGAAATGAGCAGTTCTTC. It codes for CSARTSGRNEQFF.

The gene calls are TRBV25-1 and TRBJ2-1; TRBD1 aligns across 7 bases. This CDR3 spans 14 amino acids. With V trimmed by 8 bases and J by 7 bases, 11 bases remained unmatched. Germline V CDR1 and CDR2: MGHDK, SYGVNS. CDR3 loop: CASGWGQTKNEQFF. The CDR3 DNA sequence: TGTGCCAGCGGCTGGGGACAGACAAAGAATGAGCAGTTCTTC. The whole variable domain, remainder taken from reference TRBV25-1 and TRBJ2-1, is EADIYQTPRYLVIGTGKKITLECSQTMGHDKMYWYQQDPGMELHLIHYSYGVNSTEKGDLSSESTVSRIRTEHFPLTLESARPSHTSQYLCASGWGQTKNEQFFGPGTRLTVL.

The CDR3 loop is CASSRGGSGYEQYF. DNA of the CDR3: TGTGCCAGCAGTAGGGGTGGTTCGGGGTACGAGCAGTACTTC. The chain joins TRBV2 to TRBJ2-7, with D possibly called TRBD1 or TRBD2 (5 bases each). The V and J ends lost 5 bases and 4 bases respectively, with 15 bases between them. The V gene's germline CDR1 is SNHLY and CDR2 FYNNEI. The length of the CDR3 is 14 residues.

The chain is built from TRBV5-1 and TRBJ1-1; weak D call: TRBD1 (5 bases). Trimming took off 2 bases at V and 8 bases at J, with 13 bases between the two ends. Germline loops: CDR1 SGHRS, CDR2 YFSETQ. The CDR3 is 13 residues long. CDR3 residues: CASSLGDSVEAFF. For the CDR3, the DNA is TGCGCCAGCAGCTTAGGGGACTCTGTCGAAGCTTTCTTT. Looking up the rest from reference TRBV5-1 and TRBJ1-1 gives the full variable domain: KAGVTQTPRYLIKTRGQQVTLSCSPISGHRSVSWYQQTPGQGLQFLFEYFSETQRNKGNFPGRFSGRQFSNSRSEMNVSTLELGDSALYLCASSLGDSVEAFFGQGTRLTVV.

Comment on this clonotype: The junction departs from germline at one end; a sequencing error may be responsible. The gene calls are TRBV7-2 and TRBJ1-5; D is undetermined. The germline gives CDR1 SGHTA, CDR2 FQGNSA. The CDR3 loop spans 13 amino acids. CDR3 amino acids: CASGFKFDQPQHF. The DNA for the CDR3 is TGTGCCAGCGGCTTTAAATTCGATCAGCCCCAGCATTTT.

This chain joins TRBV19 and TRBJ1-2; 7 bases map to TRBD1. The CDR3 consists of 13 residues. Per the germline V gene, CDR1 is LNHDA and CDR2 is SQIVND (reference sequence). V dropped 10 bases and J dropped 3; count of bases not matched to a gene: 8. CDR3 amino acids: CATKQGLDYGYTF. CDR3 bases: TGTGCCACCAAACAGGGGTTGGACTATGGCTACACCTTC. The full variable domain, completed using reference TRBV19 and TRBJ1-2, is DGGITQSPKYLFRKEGQNVTLSCEQNLNHDAMYWYRQDPGQGLRLIYYSQIVNDFQKGDIAEGYSVSREKKESFPLTVTSAQKNPTAFYLCATKQGLDYGYTFGSGTRLTVV.